This T cell receptor (beta chain) was identified in a study of cytomegalovirus exposure and HLA in healthy donors. PCR amplification relied on 60 Vbeta primers (plus 13 Jbeta primers). Assay: immunoSEQ multiplex PCR; the TCRdb copy retains only in-frame clones and omits some. Among fewer than 250,000 clones listed, about 80% were seen once. There are 16 residues in the CDR3. Germline V gives CDR1 SGHAT, CDR2 FQNNGV. The ends lost 0 bases at V and 3 bases at J; junction bases unmatched: 4. Worth noting for this clone: The antigen remains undetermined.

The study, taken as a whole, reports: Within an earlier analysis, most TCR beta V segments proved productive either about 90% or about 30% of the time. According to a later analysis, most TCR beta chains associated with CMV appeared HLA-restricted.

This receptor was taken from a male donor in good health and CMV-seronegative. The sequenced material came from PBMCs. The chain carries TRBV11-2 and TRBJ2-1; 8 bases are a match to TRBD1. The DNA for the CDR3 is TGTGCCAGCAGCTTAGATCCGACAGGGGACTACAATGAGCAGTTCTTC. Protein: CASSLDPTGDYNEQFF.